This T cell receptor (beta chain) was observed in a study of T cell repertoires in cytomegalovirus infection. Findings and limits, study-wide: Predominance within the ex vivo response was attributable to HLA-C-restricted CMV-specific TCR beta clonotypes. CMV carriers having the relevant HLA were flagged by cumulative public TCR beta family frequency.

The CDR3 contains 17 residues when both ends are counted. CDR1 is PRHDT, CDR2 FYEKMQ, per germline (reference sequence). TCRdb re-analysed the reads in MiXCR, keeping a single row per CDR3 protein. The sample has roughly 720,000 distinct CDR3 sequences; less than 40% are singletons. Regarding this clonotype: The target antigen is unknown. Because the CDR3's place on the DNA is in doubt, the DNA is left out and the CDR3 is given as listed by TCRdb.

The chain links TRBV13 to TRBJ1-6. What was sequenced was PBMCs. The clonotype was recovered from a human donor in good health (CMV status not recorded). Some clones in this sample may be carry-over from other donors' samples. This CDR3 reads CASSFGAGSGRRSPLHF.